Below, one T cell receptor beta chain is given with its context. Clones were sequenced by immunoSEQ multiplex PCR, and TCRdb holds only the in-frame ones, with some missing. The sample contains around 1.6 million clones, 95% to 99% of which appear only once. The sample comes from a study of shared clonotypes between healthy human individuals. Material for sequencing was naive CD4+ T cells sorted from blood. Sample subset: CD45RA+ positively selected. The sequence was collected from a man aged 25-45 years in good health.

CDR3 in amino acids: CASSPRVTGELFF. The CDR3 DNA reads as TGTGCCAGCAGCCCCAGGGTCACCGGGGAGCTGTTTTTT. The V call is TRBV4-2, the J call TRBJ2-2; perhaps TRBD1 as D (5 bases). The CDR3 runs 13 residues. Deletions cut 4 bases from V and 4 bases from J, with 7 bases between. Germline CDR1 LGHNA, CDR2 YNFKEQ.